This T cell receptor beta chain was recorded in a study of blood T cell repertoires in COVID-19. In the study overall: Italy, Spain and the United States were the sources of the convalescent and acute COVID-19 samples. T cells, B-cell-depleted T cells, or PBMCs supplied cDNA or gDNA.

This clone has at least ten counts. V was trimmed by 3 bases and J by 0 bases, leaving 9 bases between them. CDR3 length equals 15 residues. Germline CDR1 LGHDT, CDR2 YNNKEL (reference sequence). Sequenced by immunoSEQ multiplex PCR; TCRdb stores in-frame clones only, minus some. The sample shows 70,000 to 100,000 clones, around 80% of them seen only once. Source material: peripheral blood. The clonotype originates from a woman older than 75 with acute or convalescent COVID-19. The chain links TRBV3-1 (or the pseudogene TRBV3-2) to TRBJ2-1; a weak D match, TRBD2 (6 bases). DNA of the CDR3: TGTGCCAGCAGCCACGGGGGAGTCTCCTACAATGAGCAGTTCTTC. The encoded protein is CASSHGGVSYNEQFF.